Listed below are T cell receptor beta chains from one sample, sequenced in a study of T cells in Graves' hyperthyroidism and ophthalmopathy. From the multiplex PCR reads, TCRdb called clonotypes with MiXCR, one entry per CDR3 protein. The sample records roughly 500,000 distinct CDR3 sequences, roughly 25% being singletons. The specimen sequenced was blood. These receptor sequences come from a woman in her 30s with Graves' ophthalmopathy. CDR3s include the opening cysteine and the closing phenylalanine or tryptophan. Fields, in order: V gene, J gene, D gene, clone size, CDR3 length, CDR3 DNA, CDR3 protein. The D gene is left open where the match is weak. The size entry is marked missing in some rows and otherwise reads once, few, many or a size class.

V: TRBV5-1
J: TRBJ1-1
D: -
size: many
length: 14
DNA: TGCGCCAGCAGGAAAGAAGGGGAAAACACTGAAGCTTTCTTT
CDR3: CASRKEGENTEAFF

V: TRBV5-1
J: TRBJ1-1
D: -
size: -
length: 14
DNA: TGCGCCAGCACCGTGGACATAAAAAACACTGAAGCTTTCTTT
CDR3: CASTVDIKNTEAFF

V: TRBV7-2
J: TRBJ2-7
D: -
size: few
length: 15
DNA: TGTGCCAGCAGCTCCGTGGCTAGCGAATCCTACGAGCAGTACTTC
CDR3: CASSSVASESYEQYF

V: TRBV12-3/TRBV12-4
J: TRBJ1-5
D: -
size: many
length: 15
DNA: TGTGCCAGCAGCCCGCAAGGACAGCGGGGACAGCCCCAGCATTTT
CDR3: CASSPQGQRGQPQHF

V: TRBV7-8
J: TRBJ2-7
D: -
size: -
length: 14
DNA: TGTGCCAGCAGCTCCCGTAGGATTCCCTATGAGCAGTACTTC
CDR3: CASSSRRIPYEQYF

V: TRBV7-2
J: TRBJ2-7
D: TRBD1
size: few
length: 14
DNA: TGTGCCAGCAGCGGGAGACAGGGGGCCTACGAGCAGTACTTC
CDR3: CASSGRQGAYEQYF

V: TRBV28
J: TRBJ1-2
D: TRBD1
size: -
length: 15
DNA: TGTGCCAGCAGTTTAAGTGACAGGGAGGGGTATGGCTACACCTTC
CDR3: CASSLSDREGYGYTF

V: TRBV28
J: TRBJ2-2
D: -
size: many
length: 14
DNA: TGTGCCAGCATTGAACAGATGAACACCGGGGAGCTGTTTTTT
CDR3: CASIEQMNTGELFF

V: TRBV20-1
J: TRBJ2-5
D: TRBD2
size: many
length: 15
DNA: TGCAGTGCTGGGGGGACTAGCGCAAACCAAGAGACCCAGTACTTC
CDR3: CSAGGTSANQETQYF

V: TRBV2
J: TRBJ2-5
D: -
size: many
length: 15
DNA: TGTGCCAGCAGTGAGAGGCCGGGGGTGGGAGAGACCCAGTACTTC
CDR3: CASSERPGVGETQYF

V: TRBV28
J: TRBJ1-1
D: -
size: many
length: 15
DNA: TGTGCCAGCAGTTATCCTCTTGGCGGGGTAACTGAAGCTTTCTTT
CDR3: CASSYPLGGVTEAFF

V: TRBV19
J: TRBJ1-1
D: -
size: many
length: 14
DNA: TGTGCCAGCCGACGCAGGGGCGGTGGCACTGAAGCTTTCTTT
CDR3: CASRRRGGGTEAFF

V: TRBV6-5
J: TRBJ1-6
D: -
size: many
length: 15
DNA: -
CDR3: CASSSSTGMDSPLHF

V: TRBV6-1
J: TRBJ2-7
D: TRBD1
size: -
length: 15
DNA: TGTGCCAGCAGAATGGGACAGTCGAACTCCTACGAGCAGTACTTC
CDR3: CASRMGQSNSYEQYF

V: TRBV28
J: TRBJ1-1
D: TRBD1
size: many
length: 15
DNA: TGTGCCAGCAGTCGACAGGGGGCCATGAACACTGAAGCTTTCTTT
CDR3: CASSRQGAMNTEAFF

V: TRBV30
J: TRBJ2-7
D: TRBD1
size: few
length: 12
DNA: TGTGCCTGGAGTGCCCCACAGGGGAAGCAGTACTTC
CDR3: CAWSAPQGKQYF

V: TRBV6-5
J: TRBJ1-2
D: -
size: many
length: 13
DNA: TGTGCCAGCAGTTACCCGGACTCTCCGGGCTACACCTTC
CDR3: CASSYPDSPGYTF

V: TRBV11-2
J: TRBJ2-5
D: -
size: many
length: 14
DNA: TGTGCCAGCCAACGAGGGTTTCGTCGGGAGACCCAGTACTTC
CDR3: CASQRGFRRETQYF

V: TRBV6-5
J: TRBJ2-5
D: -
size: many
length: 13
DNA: TGTGCCAGCAGAGGGGGGGGCCCGGAGACCCAGTACTTC
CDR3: CASRGGGPETQYF

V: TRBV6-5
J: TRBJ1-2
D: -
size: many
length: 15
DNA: TGTGCCAGCAGTTACAGGACAGCCACTGACTATGGCTACACCTTC
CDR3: CASSYRTATDYGYTF

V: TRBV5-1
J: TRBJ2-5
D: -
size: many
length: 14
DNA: TGCGCCAGCAGCCCCAGGGCTATGGGAGAGACCCAGTACTTC
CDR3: CASSPRAMGETQYF

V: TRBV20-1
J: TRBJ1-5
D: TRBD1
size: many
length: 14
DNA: TGCAGTGCCACGACAGGGGAGGGCAATCAGCCCCAGCATTTT
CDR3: CSATTGEGNQPQHF

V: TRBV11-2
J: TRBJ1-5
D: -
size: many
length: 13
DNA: TGTGCCAGCAGCCCCTGGAGCAATCAGCCCCAGCATTTT
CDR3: CASSPWSNQPQHF

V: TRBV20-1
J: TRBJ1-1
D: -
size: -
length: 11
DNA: TGCAGTGCTAGATCATACACTGAAGCTTTCTTT
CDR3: CSARSYTEAFF

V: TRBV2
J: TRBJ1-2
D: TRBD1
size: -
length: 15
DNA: TGTGCCAGCATCAGTCAAGGGGGCGGTCGTGGAGGCTACACCTTC
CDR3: CASISQGGGRGGYTF

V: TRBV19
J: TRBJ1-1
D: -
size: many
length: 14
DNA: TGTGCCAGTAGAAACCAGGGTTCGAACACTGAAGCTTTCTTT
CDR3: CASRNQGSNTEAFF

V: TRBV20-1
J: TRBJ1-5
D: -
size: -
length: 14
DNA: TGCAGTGCTCCCCTGGTCGGTAGCAATCAGCCCCAGCATTTT
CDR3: CSAPLVGSNQPQHF

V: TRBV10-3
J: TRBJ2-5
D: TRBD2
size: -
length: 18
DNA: TGTGCCATCAGTGAGTCGATGGCTAGCGGGGGGGCCTGGGAGACCCAGTACTTC
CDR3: CAISESMASGGAWETQYF

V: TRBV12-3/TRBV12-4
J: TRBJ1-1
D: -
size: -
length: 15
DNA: TGTGCCAGCAGTATGCCGGGACACCTGAGGACTGAAGCTTTCTTT
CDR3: CASSMPGHLRTEAFF

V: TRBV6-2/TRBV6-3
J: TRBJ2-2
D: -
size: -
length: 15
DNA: TGTGCCAGCAGACTCATACAGGTTGGACACGGGGAGCTGTTTTTT
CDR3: CASRLIQVGHGELFF

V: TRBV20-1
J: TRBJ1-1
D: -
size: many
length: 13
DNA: TGCAGTGCCGTTGATACAGGGACCACTGAAGCTTTCTTT
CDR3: CSAVDTGTTEAFF

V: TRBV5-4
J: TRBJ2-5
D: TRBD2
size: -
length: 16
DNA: TGTGCCAGCAGCTTGGTAGTAGCGGGCCTGAGGGAGACCCAGTACTTC
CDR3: CASSLVVAGLRETQYF

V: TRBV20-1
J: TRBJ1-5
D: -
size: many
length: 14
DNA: TGCAGTGCTGCGACAGGCGAGAGCAATCAGCCCCAGCATTTT
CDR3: CSAATGESNQPQHF

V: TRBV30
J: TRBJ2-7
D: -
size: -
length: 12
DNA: TGTGCCTGGAGTGAGCTCACTCACGAGCAGTACTTC
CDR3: CAWSELTHEQYF

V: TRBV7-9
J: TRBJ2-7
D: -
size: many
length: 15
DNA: TGTGCCAGCAGCTTTTCCCCCTCGGGCCCCTACGAGCAGTACTTC
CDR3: CASSFSPSGPYEQYF

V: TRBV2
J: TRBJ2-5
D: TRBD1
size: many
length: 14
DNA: TGTGCCAGCAGTGTTGGGACAGACGAAGAGACCCAGTACTTC
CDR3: CASSVGTDEETQYF

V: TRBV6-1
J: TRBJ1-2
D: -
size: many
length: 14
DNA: TGTGCCAGCAGTAATACGCCGACCCTATATGGCTACACCTTC
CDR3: CASSNTPTLYGYTF

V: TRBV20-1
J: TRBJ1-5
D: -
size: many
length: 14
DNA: TGCGGAGGGTCCCCTTCGGGTAGCAATCAGCCCCAGCATTTT
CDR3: CGGSPSGSNQPQHF

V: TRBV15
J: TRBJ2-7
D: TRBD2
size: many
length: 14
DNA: TGTGCCACCAGCAGGGTCCGGGAGGGCCACGAGCAGTACTTC
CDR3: CATSRVREGHEQYF

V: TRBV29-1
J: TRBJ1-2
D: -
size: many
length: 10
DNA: TGCAGCGTGGCAAGGGACAGCTACACCTTC
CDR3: CSVARDSYTF

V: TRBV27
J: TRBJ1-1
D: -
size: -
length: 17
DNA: TGTGCCAGCAGTTTATGGGCACTGGACAGCATGAACACTGAAGCTTTCTTT
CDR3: CASSLWALDSMNTEAFF

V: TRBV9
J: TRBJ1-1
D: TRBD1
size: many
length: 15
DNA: TGTGCCAGCAGCCCCCTACAGGGGAAGAACACTGAAGCTTTCTTT
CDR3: CASSPLQGKNTEAFF

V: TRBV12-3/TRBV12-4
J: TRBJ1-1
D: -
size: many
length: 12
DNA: TGTGCCAGCACTTCCGGGACACGGAACGCTTTCTTT
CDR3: CASTSGTRNAFF

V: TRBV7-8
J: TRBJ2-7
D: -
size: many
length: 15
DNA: TGTGCCAGCAGCTTAAACGTGGGGCCAACCTACGAGCAGTACTTC
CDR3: CASSLNVGPTYEQYF

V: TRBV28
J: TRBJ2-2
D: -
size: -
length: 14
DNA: TGTGCCAGCAGCCGGGACGGACCAACCGGGGAGCTGTTTTTT
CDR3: CASSRDGPTGELFF

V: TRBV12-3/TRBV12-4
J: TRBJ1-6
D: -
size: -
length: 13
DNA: TGTGCCAGCAGTTTGGAGGTTAATTCACCCCTCCACTTT
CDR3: CASSLEVNSPLHF

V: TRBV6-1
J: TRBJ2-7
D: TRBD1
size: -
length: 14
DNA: TGTGCCGGATCAACCGGGACAGGGCGGTACGAGCAGTACTTC
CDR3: CAGSTGTGRYEQYF